These T cell receptor beta chains were read from a single sample in a study of cytomegalovirus exposure and HLA in healthy donors. Assay used: immunoSEQ multiplex PCR; TCRdb lists only in-frame clones, some missing. The repertoire holds a few hundred thousand clones, with nearly 80% as singletons. The specimen was PBMCs. The source is a man younger than 35 in good health and CMV-seronegative. The CDR3 runs from the conserved cysteine through the conserved F or W. D genes are given only for firm matches. Not all rows give a size; the values are once, few, many and, for expanded clones, a class.

d_gene	abundance	v_gene	len	j_gene	CDR3aa	CDR3nt
NA	NA	TRBV28	13	TRBJ1-4	CASSYRSYEKLFF	TGTGCCAGCTCGTACAGGAGCTACGAAAAACTGTTTTTT
NA	NA	TRBV15	17	TRBJ2-5	CATSREPDSYLGETQYF	TGTGCCACCAGCCGAGAACCGGACTCCTATTTGGGGGAGACCCAGTACTTC
NA	NA	TRBV7-9	14	TRBJ1-2	CASSLRGQPNGYTF	TGTGCCAGCAGCTTAAGAGGACAGCCCAATGGCTACACCTTC
NA	NA	TRBV7-9	14	TRBJ1-1	CASSLNVHPPGAFF	TGTGCCAGCAGCTTGAACGTCCATCCCCCGGGAGCTTTCTTT
TRBD1	NA	TRBV19	13	TRBJ1-1	CASSITRTGEAFF	TGTGCCAGTAGTATAACCCGGACAGGTGAAGCTTTCTTT
TRBD2	NA	TRBV7-6	15	TRBJ2-3	CASSLSSGKLDTQYF	TGTGCCAGCAGCTTGTCTAGCGGGAAATTAGATACGCAGTATTTT
TRBD2	NA	TRBV11-2	16	TRBJ2-7	CASSRGLAGVVDEQYF	TGTGCCAGCAGCCGCGGACTAGCGGGAGTGGTAGACGAGCAGTACTTC
NA	NA	TRBV7-8	17	TRBJ2-5	CASSLEGLANIQETQYF	TGTGCCAGCAGCTTAGAGGGTCTAGCGAACATCCAAGAGACCCAGTACTTC
NA	once	TRBV13	16	TRBJ2-5	CASSLGLGSSRETQYF	TGTGCCAGCAGCTTAGGCTTAGGGTCTAGCAGAGAGACCCAGTACTTC
TRBD1	NA	TRBV15	15	TRBJ1-2	CATSREGQGNYGYTF	TGTGCCACCAGCAGAGAGGGACAGGGTAACTATGGCTACACCTTC
NA	NA	TRBV7-2	13	TRBJ1-1	CASSIQENTEAFF	TGTGCCAGCAGCATTCAGGAGAACACTGAAGCTTTCTTT
TRBD1	NA	TRBV5-8	13	TRBJ2-4	CATRGTGKNIQYF	TGTGCCACCCGGGGGACAGGGAAAAACATTCAGTACTTC
TRBD1	NA	TRBV5-1	15	TRBJ2-4	CASSLAEDRGSIQYF	TGCGCCAGCAGCTTGGCCGAGGACAGGGGCTCCATTCAGTACTTC
TRBD2	NA	TRBV27	16	TRBJ2-3	CASSWLAGGRTDTQYF	TGTGCCAGCAGTTGGCTAGCGGGAGGGCGCACAGATACGCAGTATTTT
TRBD2	NA	TRBV7-2	16	TRBJ2-1	CASSLRGRGGQNEQFF	TGTGCCAGCAGCTTAAGGGGGCGGGGGGGCCAAAATGAGCAGTTCTTC
NA	NA	TRBV28	14	TRBJ1-5	CASSPTYPDQPQHF	TGTGCCAGCAGCCCTACCTATCCCGATCAGCCCCAGCATTTT
NA	NA	TRBV6-1	13	TRBJ1-4	CASRENRDEKLFF	TGTGCCAGCAGGGAGAACAGGGACGAAAAACTGTTTTTT
TRBD1	NA	TRBV27	12	TRBJ1-5	CASRQGNQPQHF	TGTGCCAGCCGACAGGGTAATCAGCCCCAGCATTTT
TRBD1	few	TRBV14	14	TRBJ2-7	CASSLDRGFREQYF	TGTGCCAGCAGCCTGGACAGGGGATTCCGCGAGCAGTACTTC
TRBD1	NA	TRBV6-1	14	TRBJ1-1	CASSAGTGGTEAFF	TGTGCCAGCAGTGCCGGGACAGGGGGCACTGAAGCTTTCTTT
NA	few	TRBV2	13	TRBJ2-3	CASTWQNTDTQYF	TGTGCCAGCACGTGGCAGAACACAGATACGCAGTATTTT
NA	once	TRBV4-2	15	TRBJ1-2	CASSQGSRSDDGYTF	TGTGCCAGCAGCCAAGGGTCTCGGAGCGACGATGGCTACACCTTC
NA	NA	TRBV7-2	13	TRBJ2-1	CASSPLGGNEQFF	TGTGCCAGCAGCCCTCTGGGGGGCAATGAGCAGTTCTTC
NA	NA	TRBV5-1	15	TRBJ2-3	CASSLDSTSTDTQYF	TGCGCCAGCAGCTTGGATTCCACTAGCACAGATACGCAGTATTTT
TRBD1	NA	TRBV11-2	15	TRBJ2-1	CASSLGGTGTGEQFF	TGTGCCAGCAGCTTAGGGGGGACAGGGACGGGTGAGCAGTTCTTC
NA	NA	TRBV27	14	TRBJ2-1	CASRELKSYNEQFF	TGTGCCAGCCGCGAACTAAAGTCCTACAATGAGCAGTTCTTC
TRBD1	once	TRBV6-5	14	TRBJ2-5	CASSQTGPQETQYF	TGTGCCAGCAGTCAGACAGGGCCCCAAGAGACCCAGTACTTC
NA	NA	TRBV29-1	13	TRBJ2-1	CSAETRTAGEQFF	TGCAGCGCCGAAACCAGGACTGCAGGTGAGCAGTTCTTC
TRBD1	once	TRBV13	14	TRBJ2-3	CASSSGQVTDTQYF	TGTGCCAGCAGCTCGGGACAGGTCACAGATACGCAGTATTTT